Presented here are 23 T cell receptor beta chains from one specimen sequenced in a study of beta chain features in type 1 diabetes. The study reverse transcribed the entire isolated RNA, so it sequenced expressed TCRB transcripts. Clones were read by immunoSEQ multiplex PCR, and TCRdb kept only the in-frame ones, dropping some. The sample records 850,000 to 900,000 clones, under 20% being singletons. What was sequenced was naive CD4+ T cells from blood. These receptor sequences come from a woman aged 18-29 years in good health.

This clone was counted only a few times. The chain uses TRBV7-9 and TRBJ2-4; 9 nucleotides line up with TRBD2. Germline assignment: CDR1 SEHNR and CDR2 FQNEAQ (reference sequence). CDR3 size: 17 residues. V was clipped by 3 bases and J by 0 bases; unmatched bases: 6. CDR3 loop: CASSFGLATKAKNIQYF. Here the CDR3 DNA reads TGTGCCAGCAGCTTCGGACTAGCGACGAAAGCCAAAAACATTCAGTACTTC.

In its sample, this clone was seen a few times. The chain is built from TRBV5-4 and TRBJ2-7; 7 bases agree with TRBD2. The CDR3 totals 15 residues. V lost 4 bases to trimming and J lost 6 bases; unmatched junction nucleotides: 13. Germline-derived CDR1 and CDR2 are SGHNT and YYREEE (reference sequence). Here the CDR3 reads CASSQDLGRVGEQYF. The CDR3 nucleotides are TGTGCCAGCAGCCAAGATCTAGGGAGGGTCGGCGAGCAGTACTTC.

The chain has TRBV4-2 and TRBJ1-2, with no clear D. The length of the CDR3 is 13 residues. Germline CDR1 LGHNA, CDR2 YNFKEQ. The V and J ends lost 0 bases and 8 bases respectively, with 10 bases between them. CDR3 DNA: TGTGCCAGCAGCCAAGAGAGAGAGCTGGGCTACACCTTC. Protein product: CASSQERELGYTF.

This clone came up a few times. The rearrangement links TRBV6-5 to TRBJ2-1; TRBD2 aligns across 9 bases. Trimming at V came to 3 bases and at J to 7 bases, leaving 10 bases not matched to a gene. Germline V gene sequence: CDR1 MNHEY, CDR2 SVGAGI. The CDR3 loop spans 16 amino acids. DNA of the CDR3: TGTGCCAGCAGTTATATGCGGGAGGGCCCTCGGAATGAGCAGTTCTTC. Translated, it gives CASSYMREGPRNEQFF.

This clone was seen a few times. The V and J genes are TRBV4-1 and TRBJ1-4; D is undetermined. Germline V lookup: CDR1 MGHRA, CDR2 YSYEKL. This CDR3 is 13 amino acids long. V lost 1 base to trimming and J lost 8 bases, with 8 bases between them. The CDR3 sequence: CASSQVRREKLFF. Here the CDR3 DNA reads TGCGCCAGCAGCCAAGTTAGGCGAGAAAAACTGTTTTTT.

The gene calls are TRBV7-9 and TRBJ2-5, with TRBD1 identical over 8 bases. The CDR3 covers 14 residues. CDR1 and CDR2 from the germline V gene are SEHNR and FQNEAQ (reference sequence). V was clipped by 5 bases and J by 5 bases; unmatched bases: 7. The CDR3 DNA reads TGTGCCAGCAGCATCACAGGGGGGAGGGAGACCCAGTACTTC. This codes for CASSITGGRETQYF.

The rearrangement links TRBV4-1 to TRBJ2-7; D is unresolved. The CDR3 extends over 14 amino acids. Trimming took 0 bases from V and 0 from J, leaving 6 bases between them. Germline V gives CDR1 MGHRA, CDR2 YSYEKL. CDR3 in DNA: TGCGCCAGCAGCCAAGAATCGCTCTCCTACGAGCAGTACTTC. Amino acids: CASSQESLSYEQYF.

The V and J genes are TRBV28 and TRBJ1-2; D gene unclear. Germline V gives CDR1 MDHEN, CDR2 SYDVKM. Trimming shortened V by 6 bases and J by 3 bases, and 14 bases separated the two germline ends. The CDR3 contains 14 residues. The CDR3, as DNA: TGTGCCAGCAGGCCTCAACCGTCATACTATGGCTACACCTTC. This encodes CASRPQPSYYGYTF.

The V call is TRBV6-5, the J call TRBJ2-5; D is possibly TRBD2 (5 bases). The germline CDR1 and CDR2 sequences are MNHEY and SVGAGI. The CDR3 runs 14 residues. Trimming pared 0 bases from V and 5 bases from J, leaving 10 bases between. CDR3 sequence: CASSYSDPGETQYF. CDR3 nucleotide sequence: TGTGCCAGCAGTTACTCAGATCCGGGGGAGACCCAGTACTTC.

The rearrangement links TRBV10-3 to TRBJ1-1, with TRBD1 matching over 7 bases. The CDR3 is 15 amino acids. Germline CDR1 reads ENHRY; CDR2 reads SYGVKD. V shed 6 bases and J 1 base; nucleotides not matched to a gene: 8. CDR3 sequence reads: CAIRKQGNENTEAFF. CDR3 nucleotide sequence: TGTGCCATCAGGAAACAGGGGAACGAGAACACTGAAGCTTTCTTT.

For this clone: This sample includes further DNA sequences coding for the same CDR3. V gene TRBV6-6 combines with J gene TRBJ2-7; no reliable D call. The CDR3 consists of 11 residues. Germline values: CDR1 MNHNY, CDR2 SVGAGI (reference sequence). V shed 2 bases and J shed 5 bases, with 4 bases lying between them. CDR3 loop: CASSYGDEQYF. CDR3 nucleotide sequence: TGTGCCAGCAGTTACGGGGACGAGCAGTACTTC.

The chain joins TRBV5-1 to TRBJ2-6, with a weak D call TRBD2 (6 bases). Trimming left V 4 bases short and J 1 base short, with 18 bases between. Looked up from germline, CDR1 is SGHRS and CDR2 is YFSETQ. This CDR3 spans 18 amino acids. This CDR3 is CASSMTTGLLSGANVLTF. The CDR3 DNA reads TGCGCCAGCAGCATGACGACGGGACTCCTTTCTGGGGCCAACGTCCTGACTTTC.

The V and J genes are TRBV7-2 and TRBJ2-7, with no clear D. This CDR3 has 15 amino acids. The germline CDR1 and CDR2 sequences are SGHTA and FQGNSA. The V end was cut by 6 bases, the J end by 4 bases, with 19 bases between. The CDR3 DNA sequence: TGTGCCAGCAGACGTGACGGGCCAAATTTATACGAGCAGTACTTC. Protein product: CASRRDGPNLYEQYF.

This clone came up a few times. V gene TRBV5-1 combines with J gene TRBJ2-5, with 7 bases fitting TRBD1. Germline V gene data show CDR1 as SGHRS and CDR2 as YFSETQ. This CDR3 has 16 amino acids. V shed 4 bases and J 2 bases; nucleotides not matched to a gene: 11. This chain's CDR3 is CASSDRGGTGQETQYF. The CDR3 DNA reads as TGCGCCAGCAGCGACAGAGGGGGCACTGGACAAGAGACCCAGTACTTC.

The CDR3: CASSSGQNYGYTF. The DNA of the CDR3 is TGTGCCAGCAGCTCTGGACAGAACTATGGCTACACCTTC. The chain is built from TRBV11-2 and TRBJ1-2; maybe TRBD1 (6 bases). CDR1 is SGHAT and CDR2 is FQNNGV in the germline V gene. With 4 bases removed from V and 2 bases from J, the gap between germline ends came to 8 bases. The CDR3 consists of 13 residues.

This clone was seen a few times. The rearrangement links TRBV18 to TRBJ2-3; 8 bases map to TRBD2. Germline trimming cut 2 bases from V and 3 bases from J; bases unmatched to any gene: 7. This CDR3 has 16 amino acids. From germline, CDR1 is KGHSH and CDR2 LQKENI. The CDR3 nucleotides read TGTGCCAGCTCACCAGGAGCGGGAGTGTCGACAGATACGCAGTATTTT. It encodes CASSPGAGVSTDTQYF.

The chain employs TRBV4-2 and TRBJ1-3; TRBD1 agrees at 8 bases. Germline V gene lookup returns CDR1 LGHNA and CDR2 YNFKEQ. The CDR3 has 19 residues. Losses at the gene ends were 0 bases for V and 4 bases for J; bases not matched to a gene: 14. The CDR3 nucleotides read TGTGCCAGCAGCCAAGATTTACCAGGGGGCGTTCGAATGGGAAACACCATATATTTT. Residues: CASSQDLPGGVRMGNTIYF.

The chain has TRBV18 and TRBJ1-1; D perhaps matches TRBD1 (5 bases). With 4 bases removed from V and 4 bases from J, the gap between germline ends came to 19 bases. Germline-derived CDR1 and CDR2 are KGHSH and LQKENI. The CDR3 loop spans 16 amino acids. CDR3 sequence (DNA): TGTGCCAGCTCACTGGGCATGGGGGATTGGGGCACTGAAGCTTTCTTT. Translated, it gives CASSLGMGDWGTEAFF. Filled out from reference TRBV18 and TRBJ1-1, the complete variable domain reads NAGVMQNPRHLVRRRGQEARLRCSPMKGHSHVYWYRQLPEEGLKFMVYLQKENIIDESGMPKERFSAEFPKEGPSILRIQQVVRGDSAAYFCASSLGMGDWGTEAFFGQGTRLTVV.

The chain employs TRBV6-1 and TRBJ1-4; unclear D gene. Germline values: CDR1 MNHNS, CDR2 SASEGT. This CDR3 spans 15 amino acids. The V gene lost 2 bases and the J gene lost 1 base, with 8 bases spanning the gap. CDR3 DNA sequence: TGTGCCAGCAGTGAAATCTACGGAACTAATGAAAAACTGTTTTTT. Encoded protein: CASSEIYGTNEKLFF.

The CDR3 here is CASSLRGVAEQFF. The CDR3 nucleotides read TGTGCCAGCAGTTTAAGGGGTGTTGCGGAGCAGTTCTTC. The chain carries TRBV27 and TRBJ2-1; D may be TRBD1 (5 bases). The CDR3 spans 13 residues. In germline, CDR1 is MNHEY, CDR2 SMNVEV (reference sequence). Deletions cut 2 bases from V and 10 bases from J, with 12 bases between.

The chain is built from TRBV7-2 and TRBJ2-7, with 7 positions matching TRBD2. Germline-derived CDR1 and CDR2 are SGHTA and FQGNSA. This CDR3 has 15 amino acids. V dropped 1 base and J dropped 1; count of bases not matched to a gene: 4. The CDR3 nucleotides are TGTGCCAGCAGCTTAGTCAGCGGGGTGTCCTACGAGCAGTACTTC. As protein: CASSLVSGVSYEQYF.

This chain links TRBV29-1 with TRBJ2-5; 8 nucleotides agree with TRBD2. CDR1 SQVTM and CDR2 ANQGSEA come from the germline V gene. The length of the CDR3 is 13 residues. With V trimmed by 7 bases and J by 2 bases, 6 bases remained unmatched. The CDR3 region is CSAVTSAQETQYF. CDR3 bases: TGCAGCGCGGTGACTAGCGCACAAGAGACCCAGTACTTC.

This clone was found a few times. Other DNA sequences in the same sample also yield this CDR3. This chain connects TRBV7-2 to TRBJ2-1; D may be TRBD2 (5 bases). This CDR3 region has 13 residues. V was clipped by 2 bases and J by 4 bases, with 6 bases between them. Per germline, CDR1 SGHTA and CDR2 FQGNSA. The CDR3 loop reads CASSLSGYNEQFF. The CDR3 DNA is TGTGCCAGCAGCTTAAGCGGTTACAATGAGCAGTTCTTC.